This TCR beta chain was retrieved from a study of cytomegalovirus exposure and HLA in healthy donors. The overall study: Earlier results showed almost 120 million unique TCR beta sequences derived from approximately 180 million T cells. Findings and caveats of the study: Per published accounts, TCR beta sequences correctly predicted the HLA-A and HLA-B alleles of most subjects.

Germline V lookup: CDR1 SGHRS, CDR2 YFSETQ. J was trimmed by 1 base and V by 0 bases; bases with no gene match: 3. This CDR3 is 15 amino acids long. Amplification used 60 Vbeta primers and 13 Jbeta primers. As processed by the authors: As a later analysis found, there were about 80 million unique TCR beta chains, of which around 9.9 million were shared. Measured with immunoSEQ multiplex PCR; TCRdb has only the in-frame clones, and not every one. The V and J calls and the clone size are those of that table, but D and trimming were determined from the DNA. The sample lists fewer than 95,000 clones, under 85% seen once, with around 16% in the top ten. A word on this clone: Antigen: not known.

The sequencing input was PBMCs. The V call is TRBV5-1, the J call TRBJ1-1, with TRBD1 matching 7 bases. The sequence derives from a woman between 40 and 50 years old in good health and CMV-seropositive. This chain's CDR3 is CASSLGGGSNTEAFF. The CDR3, as DNA: TGCGCCAGCAGCTTGGGAGGGGGCTCGAACACTGAAGCTTTCTTT.